The 31 T cell receptor beta chains below all came from one sample that was sequenced in a study of shared clonotypes between healthy human individuals. Profiling relied on immunoSEQ multiplex PCR, and the TCRdb table lists in-frame clones only, not all of them. The sample lists about 680,000 clones; 73% were seen once. Sequences were obtained from memory CD4+ T cells sorted from blood. This sample's subset: CD45RA-negative fraction. The origin of the receptors is a woman in her thirties in good health.

This clone was counted only a few times. The V and J genes are TRBV5-8 and TRBJ2-4; the D call may be TRBD1 or TRBD2 (5 bases each). Germline V gene sequence: CDR1 SGHTS, CDR2 YDEGEE. V lost 4 bases, J lost 8 bases, and 22 bases lay in between. There are 16 residues in the CDR3. CDR3 sequence reads: CASSTTRLGDGDIQYF. CDR3 DNA sequence: TGTGCCAGCAGCACAACAAGGTTGGGGGACGGGGACATTCAGTACTTC.

J is TRBJ2-5 and V is TRBV10-3; TRBD2 matches at 16 bases. There are 16 residues in the CDR3. Germline V gene data show CDR1 as ENHRY and CDR2 as SYGVKD. Trimming at V came to 6 bases and at J to 2 bases, leaving 3 bases not matched to a gene. Written as DNA, the CDR3 is TGTGCCATCAGAGGGACTAGCGGGAGGGGACAAGAGACCCAGTACTTC. It codes for CAIRGTSGRGQETQYF.

CDR3: CASSRLAVFTDTQYF. The CDR3 DNA reads TGTGCCAGCAGTAGGCTAGCGGTATTCACAGATACGCAGTATTTT. The J gene is TRBJ2-3, the V gene TRBV2; TRBD2 agrees at 7 bases. Trimming removed 5 bases from V and 2 bases from J; junction bases left unmatched: 7. CDR3 length equals 15 residues. CDR1 SNHLY and CDR2 FYNNEI come from the germline V gene.

The chain links TRBV15 to TRBJ1-5; TRBD1 matches 10 bases. The CDR3 spans 16 residues. CDR1 is LNHNV and CDR2 is YYDKDF in the germline V gene (reference sequence). Germline trimming cut 1 base from V and 3 bases from J; bases unmatched to any gene: 3. The CDR3, as DNA: TGTGCCACCAGCAGAGCCGGGACAGGGGTCAATCAGCCCCAGCATTTT. Its translation: CATSRAGTGVNQPQHF.

This chain uses TRBV4-1 with TRBJ2-6; D gene ambiguous. The germline V gene has CDR1 MGHRA and CDR2 YSYEKL. This CDR3 is 16 amino acids long. V dropped 1 base and J dropped 0 bases, with 7 bases sitting between them. CDR3 sequence: CASSQAGASGANVLTF. CDR3 DNA sequence: TGCGCCAGCAGCCAAGCTGGAGCCTCTGGGGCCAACGTCCTGACTTTC.

This clone was observed a few times. This chain joins TRBV5-8 and TRBJ2-5; D is undetermined. Germline V gives CDR1 SGHTS, CDR2 YDEGEE. CDR3 size: 12 residues. Trimming cost V 1 base and J 5 bases, with 6 bases left between them. The CDR3 loop is CASSLNSETQYF. CDR3 in DNA: TGTGCCAGCAGCTTGAATTCGGAGACCCAGTACTTC. Together with reference TRBV5-8 and TRBJ2-5, the CDR3 gives the full variable domain: EAGVTQSPTHLIKTRGQQATLRCSPISGHTSVYWYQQALGLGLQFLLWYDEGEERNRGNFPPRFSGRQFPNYSSELNVNALELEDSALYLCASSLNSETQYFGPGTRLLVL.

This chain connects TRBV2 to TRBJ1-2; the match to TRBD1 covers 7 bases. With 3 bases clipped from V and 4 bases from J, the junction kept 8 bases outside the gene matches. Germline loops: CDR1 SNHLY, CDR2 FYNNEI. CDR3 size: 15 residues. CDR3 nucleotides: TGTGCCAGCAGTGATAACAGGGGCGGCGGCTATGGCTACACCTTC. Encoded protein: CASSDNRGGGYGYTF.

This chain connects TRBV5-1 to TRBJ2-1; TRBD2 aligns across 9 bases. The CDR3 extends over 16 amino acids. Trimming took 0 bases from V and 7 from J; bases not matched to a gene: 8. Germline V lookup: CDR1 SGHRS, CDR2 YFSETQ. CDR3 loop: CASSLAASGILNEQFF. In nucleotides, the CDR3 is TGCGCCAGCAGCTTGGCTGCTAGCGGGATTTTAAATGAGCAGTTCTTC.

V usage is TRBV13 and J usage is TRBJ1-1; D is unresolved. CDR1 and CDR2 from the germline V gene are PRHDT and FYEKMQ (reference sequence). V lost 5 bases to trimming and J lost 5 bases, with 18 bases between them. The CDR3 is made up of 15 amino acids. CDR3 coding DNA: TGTGCCAGCAGCCTCGGGTCCCCCATGAGTACTGAAGCTTTCTTT. Its protein product is CASSLGSPMSTEAFF.

The chain has TRBV18 and TRBJ2-7, with 8 bases aligning to TRBD2. The V and J ends lost 3 bases and 5 bases, in that order; junction bases with no gene match: 9. The CDR3 is 15 amino acids. The germline CDR1 and CDR2 sequences are KGHSH and LQKENI. The CDR3, as DNA: TGTGCCAGCTCACCGGCTCCTACGACTAGCGACGAGCAGTACTTC. Amino acid sequence: CASSPAPTTSDEQYF.

In its sample, this clone was seen a few times. The chain joins TRBV5-1 to TRBJ2-2, with D uncertain. The germline V and J ends were trimmed by 2 bases and 8 bases, with 10 bases remaining between them. CDR1 and CDR2 from the germline V gene are SGHRS and YFSETQ. The CDR3 runs 13 residues. The CDR3, as DNA: TGCGCCAGCAGCTTTTCCCTTTCAGGGGAGCTGTTTTTT. This translates into CASSFSLSGELFF.

This clone appeared many times. V and J are TRBV15 and TRBJ1-4; D perhaps matches TRBD1 (5 bases). Trimming took 2 bases from V and 6 from J, leaving 19 bases between them. Germline CDR1 LNHNV, CDR2 YYDKDF (reference sequence). This CDR3 comprises 17 residues. CDR3: CATSRLPAGPEDEKLFF. The CDR3 DNA sequence: TGTGCCACCAGCAGACTCCCAGCGGGGCCCGAGGATGAAAAACTGTTTTTT.

The chain couples TRBV19 to TRBJ2-1; the D is unclear. CDR1 and CDR2 from the germline V gene are LNHDA and SQIVND (reference sequence). CDR3 length: 14 residues. Trimming pared 3 bases from V and 3 bases from J, leaving 9 bases between. This chain's CDR3 is CASSIRPNYNEQFF. In DNA, the CDR3 is TGTGCCAGTAGTATCCGCCCGAACTACAATGAGCAGTTCTTC.

This clone was observed a handful of times. The V gene is TRBV19, the J gene TRBJ1-2, with TRBD1 matching 7 bases. The CDR3 contains 14 residues. Germline V CDR1 and CDR2: LNHDA, SQIVND (reference sequence). V lost 5 bases to trimming and J lost 5 bases; unmatched junction nucleotides: 8. In nucleotides, the CDR3 is TGTGCCAGTAGTTTCCTAGGGACAGAGTATGGCTACACCTTC. Its translation: CASSFLGTEYGYTF.

This sequence joins TRBV5-4 and TRBJ2-5, with TRBD1 matching over 8 bases. V dropped 4 bases and J dropped 4; count of bases not matched to a gene: 12. CDR1 is SGHNT and CDR2 is YYREEE in the germline V gene (reference sequence). The CDR3 is made up of 16 amino acids. The DNA for the CDR3 is TGTGCCAGCAGCCCTCAGGGGGCGAGGGGTCTAGAGACCCAGTACTTC. The encoded protein is CASSPQGARGLETQYF.

The rearrangement uses TRBV29-1 and TRBJ1-5; D gene unclear. The CDR3 has 13 residues. The germline V gene encodes CDR1 SQVTM and CDR2 ANQGSEA. Trimming took 6 bases from V and 6 from J, leaving 15 bases between them. CDR3 protein: CSVLTGVGQPQHF. CDR3 in DNA: TGCAGCGTGTTGACCGGGGTAGGTCAGCCCCAGCATTTT. Filled out from reference TRBV29-1 and TRBJ1-5, the complete variable domain reads SAVISQKPSRDICQRGTSLTIQCQVDSQVTMMFWYRQQPGQSLTLIATANQGSEATYESGFVIDKFPISRPNLTFSTLTVSNMSPEDSSIYLCSVLTGVGQPQHFGDGTRLSIL.

The chain links TRBV18 to TRBJ2-3; D is ambiguous. The germline CDR1 and CDR2 sequences are KGHSH and LQKENI. V was clipped by 2 bases and J by 0 bases, with 6 bases between them. The CDR3 length is 14 residues. Here the CDR3 reads CASSPGVSTDTQYF. The CDR3 DNA reads TGTGCCAGCTCACCAGGGGTGAGCACAGATACGCAGTATTTT.

There are many counts of this clone. The V and J genes are TRBV5-1 and TRBJ2-7; D is tentatively TRBD1 or TRBD2 (5 bases each). Trimming stripped 2 bases from V and 4 bases from J, with 19 bases between. This CDR3 region has 16 residues. The germline V gene has CDR1 SGHRS and CDR2 YFSETQ. The CDR3 reads CASSFTSGGFGYEQYF. The CDR3 DNA reads TGCGCCAGCAGCTTCACATCTGGGGGTTTCGGGTACGAGCAGTACTTC.

V is TRBV11-2 and J is TRBJ2-2; D gene unclear. CDR3 length equals 11 residues. The V and J ends lost 5 bases and 8 bases respectively, with 6 bases between them. The germline V gene has CDR1 SGHAT and CDR2 FQNNGV. This CDR3 is CASSHGGELFF. CDR3 bases: TGTGCCAGCAGCCATGGGGGGGAGCTGTTTTTT.

The chain joins TRBV28 to TRBJ2-3; D is unclear. The CDR3 length is 13 residues. Trimming stripped 3 bases from V and 1 base from J, with 5 bases between. CDR1 and CDR2 from the germline V gene are MDHEN and SYDVKM. This chain's CDR3 is CASSFSRTDTQYF. The CDR3 region has the DNA TGTGCCAGCAGTTTTTCCCGCACAGATACGCAGTATTTT.

The gene calls are TRBV10-2 and TRBJ1-5; weak D call: TRBD1 (6 bases). The CDR3 spans 16 residues. Trimming took 7 bases from V and 0 from J, leaving 16 bases between them. Germline-derived CDR1 and CDR2 are WSHSY and SAAADI. CDR3 sequence reads: CASKEQGLLSNQPQHF. CDR3 nucleotides: TGCGCCAGCAAAGAACAGGGTCTACTTAGCAATCAGCCCCAGCATTTT.

The chain has TRBV5-4 and TRBJ2-5; D unclear. V lost 4 bases, J lost 1 base, and 14 bases lay in between. The CDR3 totals 15 residues. The V gene's germline CDR1 is SGHNT and CDR2 YYREEE (reference sequence). The CDR3 reads CASSILWVGQETQYF. CDR3 DNA sequence: TGTGCCAGCAGCATCCTGTGGGTTGGCCAAGAGACCCAGTACTTC.

The chain links TRBV7-9 to TRBJ2-7; TRBD2 is a possible D gene (5 bases). The length of the CDR3 is 14 residues. Germline assignment: CDR1 SEHNR and CDR2 FQNEAQ (reference sequence). Trimming took 2 bases from V and 1 from J, leaving 9 bases between them. CDR3 protein: CASSLKEASYEQYF. The CDR3 DNA sequence: TGTGCCAGCAGCTTAAAGGAGGCGTCCTACGAGCAGTACTTC.

This chain uses TRBV5-1 with TRBJ2-2, with TRBD1 matching 8 bases. The CDR3 has 15 amino acids. The J segment lost 2 bases and the V segment lost 4 bases, leaving 4 bases of the junction unmatched. Germline CDR1 SGHRS, CDR2 YFSETQ. The CDR3: CASSTGGINTGELFF. The CDR3 coding sequence is TGCGCCAGCAGCACAGGGGGAATTAACACCGGGGAGCTGTTTTTT.

J is TRBJ2-6 and V is TRBV29-1; no clear D gene. CDR3 length: 13 amino acids. Trimming removed 8 bases from V and 0 bases from J, with 8 bases in between. Germline V lookup: CDR1 SQVTM, CDR2 ANQGSEA. CDR3 in DNA: TGCAGCCCCCCCTTCTCTGGGGCCAACGTCCTGACTTTC. Residues: CSPPFSGANVLTF. Variable domain in full (rest from reference TRBV29-1 and TRBJ2-6): SAVISQKPSRDICQRGTSLTIQCQVDSQVTMMFWYRQQPGQSLTLIATANQGSEATYESGFVIDKFPISRPNLTFSTLTVSNMSPEDSSIYLCSPPFSGANVLTFGAGSRLTVL.

Here the CDR3 reads CASSLLRLGKFF. The CDR3 DNA reads TGTGCCAGCAGCTTGCTTCGGTTGGGGAAGTTCTTC. The rearrangement uses TRBV5-8 and TRBJ2-1; the D is unclear. The CDR3 totals 12 residues. V was trimmed by 1 base and J by 14 bases, leaving 13 bases between them. Germline CDR1 reads SGHTS; CDR2 reads YDEGEE.

The chain recombines TRBV6-1 with TRBJ2-7, with 9 positions matching TRBD2. J lost 3 bases, V lost 3 bases, and 15 bases had no gene match. The CDR3 totals 18 residues. The V gene's germline CDR1 is MNHNS and CDR2 SASEGT. Written as DNA, the CDR3 is TGTGCCAGCAGTGAGAGACTAGCGGTGCGGCGGGGGCTCTACGAGCAGTACTTC. Translating it yields CASSERLAVRRGLYEQYF.

The count of this clone is one. J is TRBJ2-7 and V is TRBV27; 9 bases line up with TRBD1. This CDR3 comprises 13 residues. The J segment lost 5 bases and the V segment lost 1 base, leaving 0 bases of the junction unmatched. In germline, CDR1 is MNHEY, CDR2 SMNVEV (reference sequence). The CDR3 spells CASSLYRGHEQYF. In DNA, the CDR3 is TGTGCCAGCAGTTTATACAGGGGGCACGAGCAGTACTTC.

This chain joins TRBV5-4 and TRBJ2-3; no reliable D call. Germline V gene lookup returns CDR1 SGHNT and CDR2 YYREEE (reference sequence). Trimming shortened V by 3 bases and J by 1 base, and 12 bases separated the two germline ends. The CDR3 is 15 amino acids. The CDR3 loop is CASSSPQAGTDTQYF. Written as DNA, the CDR3 is TGTGCCAGCAGCTCCCCCCAGGCTGGCACAGATACGCAGTATTTT.

There are a few counts of this clone. This sample also contains other DNA sequences that code for the same CDR3. CDR3 protein: CASSPGTPGQPQHF. The CDR3 bases are TGCGCCAGCAGCCCCGGGACTCCCGGACAGCCCCAGCATTTT. The chain is built from TRBV5-1 and TRBJ1-5, with a possible D match to TRBD1 (5 bases). V gave up 4 bases and J gave up 7 bases, with 15 bases separating them. In germline, CDR1 is SGHRS, CDR2 YFSETQ. There are 14 residues in the CDR3.

The chain has TRBV30 and TRBJ1-1, with a tentative D call TRBD1 (5 bases). CDR1 and CDR2 (germline): GTSNPN, SVGIG (reference sequence). The V end was cut by 0 bases, the J end by 5 bases, with 13 bases between. The CDR3 spans 14 residues. CDR3 amino acids: CAWSVQLWGTEAFF. The CDR3, as DNA: TGTGCCTGGAGTGTACAGTTATGGGGGACTGAAGCTTTCTTT.